Detailed here is one T cell receptor (beta chain). The target of this receptor is not known. Base qualities are missing; no much larger clone stands one base away. CDR1 and CDR2 are read off the germline V gene as SGHTA and FQGTGA. The V end gives up 0 bases and the J end 8 bases, leaving 5 bases in the junction not matched to a gene. Its CDR3 holds 16 amino acids, cysteine through phenylalanine. CDR3 DNA only is kept here, 48 bases in frame from base 1. The sample comes from a study of T cell responses to AZD1222 COVID-19 vaccine (TCRdb year 2021). For the wider study: A total of approximately 240 trial participants underwent TCR sequencing, of whom 200 to 220 had received two doses of AZD1222 and approximately 25 had received two doses of the MenACWY control vaccine. Trial participants were enrolled by age into 18-55, 56-69 and 70-plus year subgroups, with 148, 28 and 57 TCR-sequenced participants respectively.

Beyond this particular receptor, the publication reports: After two AZD1222 doses, both the breadth and the depth of spike-specific TCRs were significantly higher than at day 0 and than in MenACWY recipients. CD4 TCRs associated with the vaccine covered the entire spike protein, and the dominant responses were in regions 160-218 and 743-854. Reportedly, close to half of the unique spike-specific TCRs recognized epitopes lying outside the regions that are mutated in the B.1.351 and B.1.1.7 variants. Participants were mostly white British, with more females than males. The authors suggested clonal diversity may have been underestimated. Conclusions about previously exposed vaccinees are limited, since just 6 or 7 AZD1222 recipients were seropositive for SARS-CoV-2 at baseline. The 56-69-year group was small, and its depth increase did not reach significance, likely because of low power. Because no samples from the day 14 peak response were available, repertoires could be characterized only after the peak T cell response.

What the time point label conveys for this sample: sample from adult after SARS-CoV-2 infection, after symptom onset. Two convalescent COVID-19 patients, sampled after symptom onset from adults with prior SARS-CoV-2 infection, were also TCR-sequenced for comparison. The CDR3 regions of human TCRbeta chains were analyzed by immunosequencing. The study's own analysis went as follows. Repertoire TCRs were checked for matches against a reference library of SARS-CoV-2-specific TCRs that had been generated using the MIRA antigen-specificity platform. Breadth was defined as the fraction of unique TCRs that were SARS-CoV-2-associated. Depth was defined as the fraction of total T cells that were SARS-CoV-2-associated. Each spike-specific TCR was assigned to its reactive spike region and to a CD4 or CD8 class using the MIRA data. Log10-transformed breadth and depth values were compared by one-way ANOVA with Sidak's multiple comparisons tests. TCRdb holds this immuneACCESS table with in-frame rearrangements only. Some clones are missing; in checked studies, unresolved V genes explain under half, and the rest has no known cause. Clone size and the V and J calls come from that table; the DNA yielded D and trimming. The sample profile shows 130,000 to 150,000 clones; roughly 93% of them were found once. 9% to 15% of the sample rests with the top ten.

The source of this sequence is an adult who had recovered from COVID-19. The sample consisted of peripheral blood, taken after recovery from COVID-19. Rearrangement joined TRBV7-3 to TRBJ2-1, and 12 junction bases match TRBD1. For the CDR3, the sequence is CASSLTGTGGTYEQFF. The DNA reads as follows: TGTGCCAGCAGCTTAACGGGGACAGGGGGCACCTATGAGCAGTTCTTC.